This TCR beta chain is drawn from a study of blood T cell repertoires in COVID-19. Study-level background: In each case, the material was cDNA or gDNA derived from T cells, B-cell-depleted T cells, or PBMCs.

CDR3 length: 17 residues. Germline V gives CDR1 KGHSH, CDR2 LQKENI. V lost 4 bases to trimming and J lost 0 bases, with 15 bases between them. Original methodology: Amplification with reference gene primers provided the estimates of nucleated cell counts. Produced via immunoSEQ multiplex PCR; TCRdb's table is partial and in-frame only. V and J calls and clone size are given by that table; D and trimming were obtained from the DNA. The sample holds approximately 210,000 clones, 82% seen once. The sequencing sample was made of peripheral blood. The sequence came from a woman aged 80 or older with acute or convalescent COVID-19. This chain links TRBV18 with TRBJ1-4, with D possibly matching TRBD1 (5 bases). The DNA of the CDR3 is TGTGCCAGCTCACAAAAAGCCCAGGGTGCAACTAATGAAAAACTGTTTTTT. Translating it yields CASSQKAQGATNEKLFF.